Described below is a single TCR beta chain sequence and its context. This clonotype has just a few counts. Its binding antigen is unknown. No qualities accompany the bases; no much larger clone lies one base away. This was a case-control study nested in a cohort of healthcare workers in London, UK, who had nasopharyngeal swab PCR tests and blood samples taken every week. Healthcare workers were recruited between 23 and 31 March 2020, during the week of the UK lockdown, and were followed weekly for up to roughly 16 weeks. These data come from a study of early T cells in non-severe SARS-CoV-2 infection (dated by TCRdb to 2020 to 2022). Background for the entire study: Because TCR sequencing relied on bulk RNA taken from unsorted whole blood, pairing of alpha and beta chains was not possible.

The library was obtained by 5' RACE. Instrument on record: NextSeq 500. The TCR library protocol attached unique molecular identifiers to individual cDNA molecules to correct for sequencing error and PCR bias. Both TCR alpha and beta chains were sequenced, and tight co-correlation was observed between alpha and beta sequence abundances in each sample. Turning to the authors' computational methods: Decombinator V4 was used to annotate TCR sequences for V gene, J gene and CDR3. Expanded TCRs were defined as changing significantly between any two time points under a Poisson model with p below 0.0001. TCR abundances were normalised to the total number of TCRs sequenced per sample and were expressed as counts per million. TRAV1-2 paired with TRAJ12, TRAJ20 or TRAJ33 defined MAIT TCRs, while TRAV10 paired with TRAJ18 defined iNKT TCRs. VDJdb, accessed 1 November 2021, was searched for CMV, EBV and SARS-CoV-2 annotated TCRs, with TCRs annotated for multiple antigens excluded. TCRdb trimmed public reads at Q25 via fastp, called clones via MiXCR and kept in-frame beta chains. Rows are combined by CDR3 protein, so each entry shows the most common genes and DNA. TCRdb, not the original authors, processed these V and J calls. For this sample there are tens of thousands of distinct CDR3 sequences; around 7% appear just once. Of the sample, about 25% falls within the top ten clones.

The germline V and J ends show losses of 2 bases and 5 bases respectively, and no gene match explains 6 bases of the junction. In the germline V gene, CDR1 corresponds to SNHLY and CDR2 to FYNNEI. The cysteine opens and the phenylalanine closes a CDR3 of 15 amino acids. The sequence is cut down to CDR3 DNA, 45 bases in frame from base 1. The paper as a whole reports these results and caveats: VDJdb matching was skewed toward anti-spike CD8 responses, so virus-specific expansions were likely underestimated and private and CD4 specificities were missed.

The TCR was taken from an adult who was a healthcare worker with PCR-confirmed SARS-CoV-2 infection or an uninfected control (not recorded which). The starting material was whole blood, obtained at baseline. This chain is built from TRBV2 and TRBJ2-1, and TRBD1 aligns with 7 junction nucleotides. The nucleotide sequence reads TGTGCCAGCAGTGAATGGCAGGGGGTCGACAATGAGCAGTTCTTC. The resulting protein is CASSEWQGVDNEQFF.